Following are 14 T cell receptor beta chains from one sample sequenced in a study of early stage breast cancer tumors. Repertoires were generated with immunoSEQ multiplex PCR, while TCRdb's copy carries only in-frame clones and drops some. The sample consists of around 10,000 clones, about two thirds of them appearing once. The sequenced sample was normal breast tissue next to the tumor. The source of these receptors is a person between 55 and 69 years old with breast cancer.

This sequence joins TRBV7-2 and TRBJ1-2; D gene ambiguous. Germline CDR1 reads SGHTA; CDR2 reads FQGNSA. The CDR3 extends over 12 amino acids. Trimming shortened V by 11 bases and J by 2 bases, and 12 bases separated the two germline ends. The CDR3 DNA follows: TGTGCCCCAAGCTTAACCAACTATGGCTACACCTTC. Translated: CAPSLTNYGYTF.

The V call is TRBV6-4, the J call TRBJ2-1, with 12 bases fitting TRBD1. V lost 6 bases to trimming and J lost 9 bases; unmatched junction nucleotides: 15. Germline V gives CDR1 MRHNA, CDR2 SNTAGT. There are 17 residues in the CDR3. DNA of the CDR3: TGTGCCAGCAGCCGCTCCGGGACAGGGGGCAATTTACGTGAGCAGTTCTTC. This translates into CASSRSGTGGNLREQFF.

The genes are TRBV13 and TRBJ2-3; no definite D call. The CDR3 is made up of 12 amino acids. The ends were cut back, 5 bases at V and 11 bases at J, with 14 bases in the middle. Germline values: CDR1 PRHDT, CDR2 FYEKMQ (reference sequence). Written as DNA, the CDR3 is TGTGCCAGCAGCCGCGGTCCTCTTGGGCAGTATTTT. This sequence encodes CASSRGPLGQYF. Together with reference TRBV13 and TRBJ2-3, the CDR3 gives the full variable domain: AAGVIQSPRHLIKEKRETATLKCYPIPRHDTVYWYQQGPGQDPQFLISFYEKMQSDKGSIPDRFSAQQFSDYHSELNMSSLELGDSALYFCASSRGPLGQYFGPGTRLTVL.

This chain's CDR3 is CASSIRRPGGELFF. The CDR3 region has the DNA TGTGCCAGTAGTATTAGGCGACCGGGCGGGGAGCTGTTTTTT. The V gene is TRBV19, the J gene TRBJ2-2; D remains unclear. The CDR3 is made up of 14 amino acids. CDR1 and CDR2 (germline): LNHDA, SQIVND (reference sequence). V dropped 3 bases and J dropped 7 bases, with 12 bases sitting between them.

CDR3 loop: CASSSRTSGIEQYF. Written as DNA, the CDR3 is TGTGCCAGCAGCTCCAGGACTAGCGGGATCGAGCAGTACTTC. The chain recombines TRBV7-6 with TRBJ2-7, with TRBD2 matching over 12 bases. There are 14 residues in the CDR3. V was clipped by 4 bases and J by 6 bases; unmatched bases: 4. Germline V gene sequence: CDR1 SGHVS, CDR2 FNYEAQ.

V and J are TRBV5-4 and TRBJ2-6; no clear D gene. This CDR3 region has 14 residues. V was pared by 4 bases and J by 4 bases, with 9 bases between. Germline V lookup: CDR1 SGHNT, CDR2 YYREEE (reference sequence). The CDR3 bases are TGTGCCAGCAGCCCCGAGGCCGGGGCCAACGTCCTGACTTTC. Translated: CASSPEAGANVLTF.

The chain couples TRBV28 to TRBJ2-7, with 8 bases identical to TRBD2. The CDR3 covers 15 residues. The germline CDR1 and CDR2 sequences are MDHEN and SYDVKM. The V gene end was trimmed by 3 bases and the J gene end by 2 bases; junction bases not matched to a gene: 6. The CDR3 DNA reads as TGTGCCAGCAGTTTTAGCCCGGGAGGGACCTACGAGCAGTACTTC. Translating it yields CASSFSPGGTYEQYF. The entire variable domain, with the rest obtained from reference TRBV28 and TRBJ2-7, is as follows: DVKVTQSSRYLVKRTGEKVFLECVQDMDHENMFWYRQDPGLGLRLIYFSYDVKMKEKGDIPEGYSVSREKKERFSLILESASTNQTSMYLCASSFSPGGTYEQYFGPGTRLTVT.

This sequence joins TRBV7-9 and TRBJ2-7; TRBD1 aligns across 7 bases. V lost 5 bases and J lost 0; bases outside the gene matches: 10. Germline-derived CDR1 and CDR2 are SEHNR and FQNEAQ (reference sequence). The CDR3 is 16 amino acids. The CDR3 sequence: CASSHPKRQGSYEQYF. Here the CDR3 DNA reads TGTGCCAGCAGCCATCCAAAACGACAGGGCTCCTACGAGCAGTACTTC. Supplemented by reference TRBV7-9 and TRBJ2-7, the full variable domain reads DTGVSQNPRHKITKRGQNVTFRCDPISEHNRLYWYRQTLGQGPEFLTYFQNEAQLEKSRLLSDRFSAERPKGSFSTLEIQRTEQGDSAMYLCASSHPKRQGSYEQYFGPGTRLTVT.

CDR3 sequence: CASSQERSPVGDTQYF. In DNA, the CDR3 is TGTGCCAGCAGCCAAGAAAGGAGCCCTGTAGGAGATACGCAGTATTTT. V gene TRBV4-2 combines with J gene TRBJ2-3; D gene uncertain. With 0 bases removed from V and 5 bases from J, the gap between germline ends came to 15 bases. The CDR3 is made up of 16 amino acids. Germline CDR1 and CDR2: LGHNA and YNFKEQ.

This rearrangement joins TRBV6-5 to TRBJ2-7, with no clear D. The V gene lost 5 bases and the J gene lost 5 bases, with 13 bases spanning the gap. The CDR3 runs to 13 residues. Germline values: CDR1 MNHEY, CDR2 SVGAGI. The CDR3 region has the DNA TGTGCCAGCAGTCCCACGCGTGCCGACGAGCAGTACTTC. This translates into CASSPTRADEQYF.

The rearrangement uses TRBV19 and TRBJ1-1; 10 nucleotides agree with TRBD1. The CDR3 loop spans 15 amino acids. Germline CDR1 is LNHDA and CDR2 is SQIVND (reference sequence). The ends lost 5 bases at V and 0 bases at J; junction bases unmatched: 3. The chain's CDR3 is CASSRQGAVNTEAFF. In DNA form, the CDR3 reads TGTGCCAGTAGTCGACAGGGGGCGGTGAACACTGAAGCTTTCTTT.

V is TRBV7-9 and J is TRBJ2-1, with TRBD2 identical over 12 bases. The junction had 8 bases not matched to a gene; V was cut back by 4 bases and J by 7 bases. This CDR3 region has 16 residues. From germline, CDR1 is SEHNR and CDR2 FQNEAQ (reference sequence). The CDR3 coding sequence is TGTGCCAGCAGCTCCGGACTAGCGGGACTCCGGAATGAGCAGTTCTTC. Protein product: CASSSGLAGLRNEQFF.

Written as DNA, the CDR3 is TGTGCCAGCAGCCAAGATTACAGGGGCAGTAACTATGGCTACACCTTC. Its translation is CASSQDYRGSNYGYTF. The J gene is TRBJ1-2, the V gene TRBV4-2; 7 bases line up with TRBD1. The CDR3 is made up of 16 amino acids. The junction had 5 bases not matched to a gene; V was cut back by 0 bases and J by 1 base. Germline V lookup: CDR1 LGHNA, CDR2 YNFKEQ.

Relative to its sample, this clone is medium-sized (0.01 to 0.1%). V is TRBV7-8 and J is TRBJ2-3; no definite D call. V lost 5 bases and J 0 bases, leaving 12 bases between the germline ends. The CDR3 length is 15 residues. CDR1 and CDR2 from the germline V gene are SGHVS and FQNEAQ. The CDR3 protein is CASSPTVSSTDTQYF. The DNA of the CDR3 is TGTGCCAGCAGCCCCACAGTATCGAGCACAGATACGCAGTATTTT. Supplemented by reference TRBV7-8 and TRBJ2-3, the full variable domain reads GAGVSQSPRYKVAKRGQDVALRCDPISGHVSLFWYQQALGQGPEFLTYFQNEAQLDKSGLPSDRFFAERPEGSVSTLKIQRTQQEDSAVYLCASSPTVSSTDTQYFGPGTRLTVL.